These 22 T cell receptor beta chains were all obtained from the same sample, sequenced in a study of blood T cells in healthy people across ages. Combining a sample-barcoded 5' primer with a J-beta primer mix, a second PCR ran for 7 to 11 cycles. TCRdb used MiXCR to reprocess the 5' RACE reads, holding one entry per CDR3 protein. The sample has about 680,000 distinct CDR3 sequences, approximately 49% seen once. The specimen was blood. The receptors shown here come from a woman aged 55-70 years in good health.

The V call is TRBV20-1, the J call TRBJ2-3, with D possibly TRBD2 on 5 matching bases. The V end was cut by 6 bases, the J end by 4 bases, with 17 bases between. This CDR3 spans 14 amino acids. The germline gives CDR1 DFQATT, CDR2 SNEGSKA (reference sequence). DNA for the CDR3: TGCAGTGCATTACTAGAGAGTTTTGCAGATACGCAGTATTTT. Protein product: CSALLESFADTQYF.

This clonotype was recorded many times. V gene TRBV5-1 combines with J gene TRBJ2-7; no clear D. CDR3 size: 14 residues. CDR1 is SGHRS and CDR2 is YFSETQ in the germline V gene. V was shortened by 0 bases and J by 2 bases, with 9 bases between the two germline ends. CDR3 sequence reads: CASSLESGTYEQYF. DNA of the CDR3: TGCGCCAGCAGCTTGGAATCGGGTACCTACGAGCAGTACTTC.

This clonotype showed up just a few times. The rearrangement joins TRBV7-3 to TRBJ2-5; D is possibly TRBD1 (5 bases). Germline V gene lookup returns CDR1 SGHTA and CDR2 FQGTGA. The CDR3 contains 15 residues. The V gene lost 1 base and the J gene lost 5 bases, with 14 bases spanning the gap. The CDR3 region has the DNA TGTGCCAGCAGCTTAATTGGGGCTGTCAGGGAGACCCAGTACTTC. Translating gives CASSLIGAVRETQYF.

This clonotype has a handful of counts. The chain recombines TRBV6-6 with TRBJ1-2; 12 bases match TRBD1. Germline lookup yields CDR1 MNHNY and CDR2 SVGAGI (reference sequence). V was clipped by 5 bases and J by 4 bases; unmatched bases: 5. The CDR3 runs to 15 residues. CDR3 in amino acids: CASSRDRGLVYGYTF. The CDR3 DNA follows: TGTGCCAGCAGTCGGGACAGGGGGCTTGTCTATGGCTACACCTTC.

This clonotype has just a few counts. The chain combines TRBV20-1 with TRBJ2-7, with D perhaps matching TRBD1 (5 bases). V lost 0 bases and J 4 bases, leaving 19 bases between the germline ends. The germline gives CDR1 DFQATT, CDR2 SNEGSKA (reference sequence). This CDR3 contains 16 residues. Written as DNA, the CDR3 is TGCAGTGCTAGAGATCGTAACAGGAAGCTACGGTACGAGCAGTACTTC. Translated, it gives CSARDRNRKLRYEQYF.

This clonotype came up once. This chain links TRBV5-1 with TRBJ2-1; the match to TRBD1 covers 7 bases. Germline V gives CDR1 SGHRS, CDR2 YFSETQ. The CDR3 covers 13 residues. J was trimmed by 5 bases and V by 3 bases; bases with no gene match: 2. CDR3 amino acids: CASSWGQNNEQFF. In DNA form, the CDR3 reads TGCGCCAGCAGCTGGGGACAGAACAATGAGCAGTTCTTC.

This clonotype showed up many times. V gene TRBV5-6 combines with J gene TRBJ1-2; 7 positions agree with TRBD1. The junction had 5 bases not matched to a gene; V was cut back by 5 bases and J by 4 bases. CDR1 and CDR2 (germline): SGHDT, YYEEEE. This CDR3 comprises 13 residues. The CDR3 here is CASRYGTAYGYTF. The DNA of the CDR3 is TGTGCCAGCAGATATGGGACAGCCTATGGCTACACCTTC.

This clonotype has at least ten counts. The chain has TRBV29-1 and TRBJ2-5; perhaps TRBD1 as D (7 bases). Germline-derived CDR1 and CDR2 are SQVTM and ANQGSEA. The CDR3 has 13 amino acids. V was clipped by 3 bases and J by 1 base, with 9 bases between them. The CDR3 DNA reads TGCAGCGTTGAGCGGGACAGCCAAGAGACCCAGTACTTC. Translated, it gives CSVERDSQETQYF.

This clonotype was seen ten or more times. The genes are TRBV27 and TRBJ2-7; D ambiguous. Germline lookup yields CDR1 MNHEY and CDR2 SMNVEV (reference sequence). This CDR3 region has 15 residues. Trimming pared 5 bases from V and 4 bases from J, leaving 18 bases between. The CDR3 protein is CASSERPEPAYEQYF. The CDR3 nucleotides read TGTGCCAGCAGTGAACGGCCAGAGCCGGCATACGAGCAGTACTTC.

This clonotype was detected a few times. CDR3 bases: TGCAGTGCGAGTGTCCTCCGTGCGGGGAGCCCATACGAGCAGTACTTC. It encodes CSASVLRAGSPYEQYF. The chain is built from TRBV20-1 and TRBJ2-7; perhaps TRBD2 as D (6 bases). V was trimmed by 6 bases and J by 4 bases, leaving 25 bases between them. This CDR3 is 16 amino acids long. CDR1 is DFQATT, CDR2 SNEGSKA, per germline (reference sequence).

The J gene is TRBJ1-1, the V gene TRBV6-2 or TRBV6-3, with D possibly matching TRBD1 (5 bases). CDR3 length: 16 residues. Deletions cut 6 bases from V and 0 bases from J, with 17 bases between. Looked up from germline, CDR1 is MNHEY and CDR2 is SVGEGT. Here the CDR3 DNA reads TGTGCCAGCAGACCGACACTAGGGGCCATGAACACTGAAGCTTTCTTT. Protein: CASRPTLGAMNTEAFF.

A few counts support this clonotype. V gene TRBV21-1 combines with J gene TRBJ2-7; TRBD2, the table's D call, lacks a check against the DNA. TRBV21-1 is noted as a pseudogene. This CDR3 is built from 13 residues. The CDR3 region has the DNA TGTGCCAGCACCAAGGGACTAGTCGGCGAGCAGTACTTC. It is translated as CASTKGLVGEQYF.

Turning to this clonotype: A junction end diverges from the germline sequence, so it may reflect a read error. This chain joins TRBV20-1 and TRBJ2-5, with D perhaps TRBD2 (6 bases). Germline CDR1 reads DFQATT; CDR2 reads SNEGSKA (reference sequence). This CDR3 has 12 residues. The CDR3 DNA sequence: TGTAGTGCTCGGGACGGAGGGGAGACCCAGTACTTC. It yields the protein CSARDGGETQYF.

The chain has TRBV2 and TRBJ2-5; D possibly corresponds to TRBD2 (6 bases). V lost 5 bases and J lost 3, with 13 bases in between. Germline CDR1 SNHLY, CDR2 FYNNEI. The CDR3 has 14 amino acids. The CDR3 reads CASSIQRREETQYF. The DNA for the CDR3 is TGTGCCAGCAGTATCCAGCGGAGGGAAGAGACCCAGTACTTC.

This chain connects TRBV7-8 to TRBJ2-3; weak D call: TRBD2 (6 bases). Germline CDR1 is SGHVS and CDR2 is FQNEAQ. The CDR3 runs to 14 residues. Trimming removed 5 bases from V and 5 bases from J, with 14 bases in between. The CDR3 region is CASSPRLGGDTQYF. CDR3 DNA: TGTGCCAGCAGCCCTCGACTAGGAGGAGATACGCAGTATTTT.

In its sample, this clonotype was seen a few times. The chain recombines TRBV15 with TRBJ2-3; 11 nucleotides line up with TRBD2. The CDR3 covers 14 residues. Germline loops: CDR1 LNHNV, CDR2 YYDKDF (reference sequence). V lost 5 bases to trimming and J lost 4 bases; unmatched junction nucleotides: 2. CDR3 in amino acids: CATSGSGRADTQYF. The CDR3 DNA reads TGTGCCACCAGCGGTAGCGGGAGGGCAGATACGCAGTATTTT.

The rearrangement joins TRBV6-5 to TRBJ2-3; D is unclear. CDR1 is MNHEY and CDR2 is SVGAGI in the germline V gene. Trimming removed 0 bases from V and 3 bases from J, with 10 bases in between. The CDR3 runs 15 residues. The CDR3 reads CASSYSRLGTDTQYF. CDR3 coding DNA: TGTGCCAGCAGTTACTCCCGTTTGGGTACAGATACGCAGTATTTT.

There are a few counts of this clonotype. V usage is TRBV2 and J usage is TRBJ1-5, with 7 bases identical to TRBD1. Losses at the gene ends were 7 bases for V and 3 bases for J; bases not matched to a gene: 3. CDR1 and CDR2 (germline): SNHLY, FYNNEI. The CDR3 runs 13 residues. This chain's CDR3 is CASMDRTNQPQHF. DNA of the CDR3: TGTGCCAGCATGGACAGGACCAATCAGCCCCAGCATTTT.

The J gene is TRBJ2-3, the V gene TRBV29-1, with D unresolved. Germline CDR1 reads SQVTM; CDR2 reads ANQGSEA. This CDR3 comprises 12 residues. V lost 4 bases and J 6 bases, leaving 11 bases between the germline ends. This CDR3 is CSVVVSEDTQYF. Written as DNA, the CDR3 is TGCAGCGTTGTTGTATCGGAGGATACGCAGTATTTT.

The DNA for the CDR3 is TGTGCCAGCAGTTTATTGGGCGGGAGGGCAGAGACCCAGTACTTC. Translation: CASSLLGGRAETQYF. The rearrangement links TRBV12-3 or TRBV12-4 to TRBJ2-5; 9 nucleotides agree with TRBD2. The CDR3 covers 15 residues. The V gene end was trimmed by 2 bases and the J gene end by 4 bases; junction bases not matched to a gene: 5.

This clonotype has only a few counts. The CDR3: CASSQDGRLAGELFF. DNA for the CDR3: TGCGCCAGCAGCCAAGACGGGAGACTAGCCGGGGAGCTGTTTTTT. The chain couples TRBV4-3 to TRBJ2-2, with D possibly being TRBD2 (6 bases). Trimming removed 0 bases from V and 6 bases from J, with 11 bases in between. The CDR3 is 15 residues long. Looked up from germline, CDR1 is LGHNA and CDR2 is YSLEER.

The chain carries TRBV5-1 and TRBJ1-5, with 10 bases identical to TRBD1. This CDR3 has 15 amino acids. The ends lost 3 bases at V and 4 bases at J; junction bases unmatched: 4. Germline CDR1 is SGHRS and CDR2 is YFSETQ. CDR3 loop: CASSSGTGANQPQHF. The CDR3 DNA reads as TGCGCCAGCAGCTCAGGGACAGGGGCTAATCAGCCCCAGCATTTT. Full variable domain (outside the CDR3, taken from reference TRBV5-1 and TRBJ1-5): KAGVTQTPRYLIKTRGQQVTLSCSPISGHRSVSWYQQTPGQGLQFLFEYFSETQRNKGNFPGRFSGRQFSNSRSEMNVSTLELGDSALYLCASSSGTGANQPQHFGDGTRLSIL.